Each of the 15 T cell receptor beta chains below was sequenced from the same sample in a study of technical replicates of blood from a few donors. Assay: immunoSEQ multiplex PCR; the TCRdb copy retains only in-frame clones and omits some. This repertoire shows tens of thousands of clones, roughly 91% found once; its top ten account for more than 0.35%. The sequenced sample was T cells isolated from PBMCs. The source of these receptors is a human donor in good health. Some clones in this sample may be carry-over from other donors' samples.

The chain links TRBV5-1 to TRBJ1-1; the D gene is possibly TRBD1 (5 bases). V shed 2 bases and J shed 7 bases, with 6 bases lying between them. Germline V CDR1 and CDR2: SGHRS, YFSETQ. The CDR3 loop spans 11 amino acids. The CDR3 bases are TGCGCCAGCAGCTTAGACAGTGAAGCTTTCTTT. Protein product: CASSLDSEAFF. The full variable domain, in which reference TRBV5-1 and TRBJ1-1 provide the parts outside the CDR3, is KAGVTQTPRYLIKTRGQQVTLSCSPISGHRSVSWYQQTPGQGLQFLFEYFSETQRNKGNFPGRFSGRQFSNSRSEMNVSTLELGDSALYLCASSLDSEAFFGQGTRLTVV.

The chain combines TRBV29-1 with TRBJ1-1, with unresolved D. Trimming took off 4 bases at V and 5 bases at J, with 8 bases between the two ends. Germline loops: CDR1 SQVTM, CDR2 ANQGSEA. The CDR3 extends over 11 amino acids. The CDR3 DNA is TGCAGCGTTGCTCCCGGGACTGAAGCTTTCTTT. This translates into CSVAPGTEAFF. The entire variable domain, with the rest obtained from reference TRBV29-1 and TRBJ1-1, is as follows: SAVISQKPSRDICQRGTSLTIQCQVDSQVTMMFWYRQQPGQSLTLIATANQGSEATYESGFVIDKFPISRPNLTFSTLTVSNMSPEDSSIYLCSVAPGTEAFFGQGTRLTVV.

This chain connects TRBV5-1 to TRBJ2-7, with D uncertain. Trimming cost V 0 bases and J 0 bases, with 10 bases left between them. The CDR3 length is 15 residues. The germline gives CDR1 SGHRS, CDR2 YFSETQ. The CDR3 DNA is TGCGCCAGCAGCTTGGGCACTGCTAGCTCCTACGAGCAGTACTTC. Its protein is CASSLGTASSYEQYF.

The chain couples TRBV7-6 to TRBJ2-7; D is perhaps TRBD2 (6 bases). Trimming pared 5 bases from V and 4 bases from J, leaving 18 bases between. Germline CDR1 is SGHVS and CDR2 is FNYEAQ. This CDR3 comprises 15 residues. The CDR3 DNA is TGTGCCAGCAGCCCGAGGTCCGGGAGTGGATACGAGCAGTACTTC. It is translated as CASSPRSGSGYEQYF.

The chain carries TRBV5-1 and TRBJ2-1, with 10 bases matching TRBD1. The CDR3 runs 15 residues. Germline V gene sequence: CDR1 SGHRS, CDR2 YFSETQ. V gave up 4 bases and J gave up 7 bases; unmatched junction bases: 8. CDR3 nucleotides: TGCGCCAGCAGCGCGGGGACAGGGGAGTGGAATGAGCAGTTCTTC. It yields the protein CASSAGTGEWNEQFF.

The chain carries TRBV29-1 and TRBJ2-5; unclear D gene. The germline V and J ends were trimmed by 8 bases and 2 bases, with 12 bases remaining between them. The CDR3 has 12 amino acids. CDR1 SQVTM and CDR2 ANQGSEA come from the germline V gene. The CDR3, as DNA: TGCAGCACGAACATGAAACAAGAGACCCAGTACTTC. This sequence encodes CSTNMKQETQYF.

CDR3 amino acids: CASSILGGEAFF. CDR3 DNA: TGTGCCAGTAGTATTCTGGGGGGTGAAGCTTTCTTT. This rearrangement joins TRBV19 to TRBJ1-1, with a weak D call TRBD1 (5 bases). The V end lost 3 bases, the J end lost 7 bases, and 9 bases lay between the germline ends. Germline V gives CDR1 LNHDA, CDR2 SQIVND (reference sequence). The CDR3 has 12 residues. Together with reference TRBV19 and TRBJ1-1, the CDR3 gives the full variable domain: DGGITQSPKYLFRKEGQNVTLSCEQNLNHDAMYWYRQDPGQGLRLIYYSQIVNDFQKGDIAEGYSVSREKKESFPLTVTSAQKNPTAFYLCASSILGGEAFFGQGTRLTVV.

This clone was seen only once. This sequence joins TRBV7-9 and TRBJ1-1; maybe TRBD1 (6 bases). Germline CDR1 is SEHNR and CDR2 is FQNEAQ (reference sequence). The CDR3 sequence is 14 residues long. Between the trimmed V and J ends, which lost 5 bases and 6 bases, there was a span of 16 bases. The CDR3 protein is CASSIVQGMAEAFF. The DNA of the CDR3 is TGTGCCAGCAGCATCGTACAGGGTATGGCTGAAGCTTTCTTT.

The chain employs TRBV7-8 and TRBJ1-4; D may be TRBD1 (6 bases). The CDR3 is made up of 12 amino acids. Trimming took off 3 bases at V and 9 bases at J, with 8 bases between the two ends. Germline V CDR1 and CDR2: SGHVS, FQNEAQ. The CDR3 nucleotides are TGTGCCAGCAGCTTGGGGACAAAAAAACTGTTTTTT. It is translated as CASSLGTKKLFF.

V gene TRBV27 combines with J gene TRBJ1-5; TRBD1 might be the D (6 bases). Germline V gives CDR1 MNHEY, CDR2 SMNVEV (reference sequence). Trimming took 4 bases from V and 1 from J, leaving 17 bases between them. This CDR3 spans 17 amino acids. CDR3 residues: CASSSPIRGKSNQPQHF. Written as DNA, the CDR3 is TGTGCCAGCAGTTCCCCCATCAGGGGAAAAAGCAATCAGCCCCAGCATTTT.

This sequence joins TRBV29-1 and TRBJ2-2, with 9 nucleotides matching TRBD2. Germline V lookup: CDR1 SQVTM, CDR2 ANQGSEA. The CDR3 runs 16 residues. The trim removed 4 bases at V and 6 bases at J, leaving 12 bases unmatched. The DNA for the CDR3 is TGCAGCGTTGGCCTAGCGGGAAATATTGAGGCCGGGGAGCTGTTTTTT. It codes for CSVGLAGNIEAGELFF.

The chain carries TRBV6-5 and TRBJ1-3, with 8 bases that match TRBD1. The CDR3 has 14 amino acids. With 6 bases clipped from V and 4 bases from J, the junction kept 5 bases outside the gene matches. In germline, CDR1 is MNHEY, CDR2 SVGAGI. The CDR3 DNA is TGTGCCAGCAGCCGACAGGGGACGGGAAACACCATATATTTT. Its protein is CASSRQGTGNTIYF.

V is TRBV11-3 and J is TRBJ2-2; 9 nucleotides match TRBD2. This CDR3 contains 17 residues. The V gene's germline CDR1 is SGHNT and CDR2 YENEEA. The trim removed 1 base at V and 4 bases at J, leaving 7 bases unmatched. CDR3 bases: TGTGCCAGCAGCTTAGGGCGGGGGGGCCGTGGCACCGGGGAGCTGTTTTTT. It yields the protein CASSLGRGGRGTGELFF.

The CDR3 here is CASSLTGTGLNTGELFF. DNA of the CDR3: TGTGCCAGCAGTTTAACAGGGACAGGGCTGAACACCGGGGAGCTGTTTTTT. This chain links TRBV27 with TRBJ2-2, with 9 nucleotides matching TRBD1. There are 17 residues in the CDR3. The V and J ends lost 2 bases and 1 base, in that order; junction bases with no gene match: 5. The germline CDR1 and CDR2 sequences are MNHEY and SMNVEV (reference sequence).

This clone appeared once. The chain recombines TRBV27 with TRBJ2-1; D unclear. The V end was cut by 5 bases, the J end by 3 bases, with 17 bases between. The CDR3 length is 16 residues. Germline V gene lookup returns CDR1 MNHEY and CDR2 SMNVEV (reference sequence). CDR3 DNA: TGTGCCAGCAGTGCACTCGAGGTTCCCGTCTACAATGAGCAGTTCTTC. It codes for CASSALEVPVYNEQFF.